This T cell receptor (beta chain) was documented in a study of blood T cell repertoires in COVID-19. On the study more broadly: COVID-19 samples from acute and convalescent phases originated in the United States, Italy and Spain.

In the original workflow: Reference gene primer amplification yielded estimated nucleated cell counts. The assay was immunoSEQ multiplex PCR, and TCRdb's table has in-frame clones only and misses some. That table is the source of V, J and clone size, and D and trimming were worked out from the DNA. The sample contains about 300,000 clones, approximately 89% of which appear only once. Seattle patients were enrolled while actively infected and followed longitudinally. The receptor comes from a woman aged 25 to 39 with COVID-19, enrolled during active disease. Sample: peripheral blood.

In DNA, the CDR3 is TGTGCCACCAGTGATACTAGACAGGGCGACACCGGGGAGCTGTTTTTT. It codes for CATSDTRQGDTGELFF. This chain joins TRBV24-1 and TRBJ2-2; 7 positions match TRBD1. V trimming: 3 bases; J trimming: 3 bases; junction bases outside the gene matches: 6. The CDR3 sequence is 16 residues long. Germline V gives CDR1 KGHDR, CDR2 SFDVKD.